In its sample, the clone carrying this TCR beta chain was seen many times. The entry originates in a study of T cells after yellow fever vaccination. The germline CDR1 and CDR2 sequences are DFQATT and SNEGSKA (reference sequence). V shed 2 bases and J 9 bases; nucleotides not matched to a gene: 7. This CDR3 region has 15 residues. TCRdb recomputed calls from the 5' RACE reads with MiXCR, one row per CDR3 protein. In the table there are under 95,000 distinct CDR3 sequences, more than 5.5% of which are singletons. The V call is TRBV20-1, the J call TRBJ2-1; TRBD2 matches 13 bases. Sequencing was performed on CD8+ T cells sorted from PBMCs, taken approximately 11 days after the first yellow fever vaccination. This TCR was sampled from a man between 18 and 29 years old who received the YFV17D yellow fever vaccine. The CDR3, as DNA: TGCAGTGCTAGAACTAGCGGGGGGGCCTTTAGTGAGCAGTTCTTC. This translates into CSARTSGGAFSEQFF.